A selection of T cell receptor beta chains follows, all from one sample in a study of T cells after yellow fever vaccination. TCRdb passed the 5' RACE reads through MiXCR, listing each CDR3 protein once. The sample holds almost 600,000 distinct CDR3 sequences, roughly 13% seen once. Sequencing was performed on PBMCs, taken on the day of the yellow fever booster vaccination. The receptors shown here come from a man aged 25 to 40 who received the YFV17D yellow fever vaccine. The CDR3 runs from the conserved cysteine through the conserved F or W. Fields, in order: V gene, J gene, clone size, CDR3 protein. Not all rows give a size; the values are once, few, many and, for expanded clones, a class.

TRBV9	TRBJ2-1	many	CASSPHTAGEQFF
TRBV29-1	TRBJ2-5	NA	CSVTPETQETQYF
TRBV12-3/TRBV12-4	TRBJ2-5	NA	CASSFSLGMAQYF
TRBV27	TRBJ2-1	few	CASSLGGSVNEQFF
TRBV7-2	TRBJ2-3	many	CASSLGRTDTQYF
TRBV4-3	TRBJ1-5	NA	CASSQGLSNQPQHF
TRBV4-1	TRBJ2-3	NA	CASSQSFRDTQYF
TRBV12-3/TRBV12-4	TRBJ2-5	NA	CASSYRPGTKETQYF
TRBV5-5	TRBJ2-7	few	CASSLGSNFFSYEQYF
TRBV5-4	TRBJ2-1	once	CASSADSGSGNEQFF
TRBV28	TRBJ2-7	many	CASSYGSSYEQYF
TRBV19	TRBJ2-3	NA	CATRLAGDPDTQYF
TRBV14	TRBJ1-1	NA	CASKGSDTEAFF
TRBV10-3	TRBJ2-1	NA	CAIRGVGSGGYNEQFF
TRBV5-1	TRBJ1-1	few	CASSLRDKNTEAFF
TRBV6-1	TRBJ2-1	NA	CASLEGGSSYNEQFF
TRBV10-2	TRBJ2-5	NA	CASSGLTGMKETQYF
TRBV7-2	TRBJ2-1	many	CASSWGRGTYNEQFF
TRBV6-5	TRBJ2-1	few	CASSYFPGHLQSSYNEQFF
TRBV12-3/TRBV12-4	TRBJ2-5	few	CASSFVAVQETQYF
TRBV27	TRBJ2-7	NA	CASGSPSGYEQYF
TRBV5-8	TRBJ2-7	NA	CASSLAALEYGEQYF
TRBV11-2	TRBJ2-1	NA	CASRQLVKGEQFF